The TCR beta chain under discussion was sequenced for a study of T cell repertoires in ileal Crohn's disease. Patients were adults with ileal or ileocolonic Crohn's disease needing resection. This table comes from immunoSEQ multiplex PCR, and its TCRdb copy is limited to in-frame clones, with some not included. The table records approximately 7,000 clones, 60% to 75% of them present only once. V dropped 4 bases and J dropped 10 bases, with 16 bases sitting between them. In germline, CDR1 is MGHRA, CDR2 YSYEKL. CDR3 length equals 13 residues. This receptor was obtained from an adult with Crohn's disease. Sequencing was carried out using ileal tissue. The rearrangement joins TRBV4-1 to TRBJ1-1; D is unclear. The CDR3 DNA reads TGCGCCAGCAGCCCGCAAAACGAACTTGGAGCTTTCTTT. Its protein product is CASSPQNELGAFF.